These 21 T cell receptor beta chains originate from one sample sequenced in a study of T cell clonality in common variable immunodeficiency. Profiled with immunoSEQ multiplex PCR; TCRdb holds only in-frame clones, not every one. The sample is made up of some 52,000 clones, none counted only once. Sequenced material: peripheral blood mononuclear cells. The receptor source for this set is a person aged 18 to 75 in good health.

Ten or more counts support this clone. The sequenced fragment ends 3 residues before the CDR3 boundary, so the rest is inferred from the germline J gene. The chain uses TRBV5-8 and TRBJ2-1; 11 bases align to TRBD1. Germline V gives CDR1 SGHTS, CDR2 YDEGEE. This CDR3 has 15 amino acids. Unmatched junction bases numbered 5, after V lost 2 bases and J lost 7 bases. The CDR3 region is CASSFGQGAINEQFF. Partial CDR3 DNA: TGTGCCAGCAGCTTTGGACAGGGGGCGATTAATGAG.

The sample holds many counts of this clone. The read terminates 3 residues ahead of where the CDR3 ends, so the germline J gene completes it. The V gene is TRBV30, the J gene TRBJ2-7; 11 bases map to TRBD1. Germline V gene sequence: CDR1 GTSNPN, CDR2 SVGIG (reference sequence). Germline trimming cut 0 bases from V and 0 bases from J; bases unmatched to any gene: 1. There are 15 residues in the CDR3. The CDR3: CAWSVGTGGSYEQYF. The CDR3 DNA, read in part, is TGTGCCTGGAGTGTAGGGACAGGGGGCTCCTACGAG.

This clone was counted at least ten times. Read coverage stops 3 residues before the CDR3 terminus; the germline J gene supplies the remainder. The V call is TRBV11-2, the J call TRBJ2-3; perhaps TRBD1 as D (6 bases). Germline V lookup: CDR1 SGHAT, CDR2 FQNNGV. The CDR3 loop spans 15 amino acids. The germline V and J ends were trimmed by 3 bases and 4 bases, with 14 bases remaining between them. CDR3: CASSFWTARPDTQYF. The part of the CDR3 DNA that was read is TGTGCCAGCAGCTTCTGGACAGCGAGGCCAGATACG.

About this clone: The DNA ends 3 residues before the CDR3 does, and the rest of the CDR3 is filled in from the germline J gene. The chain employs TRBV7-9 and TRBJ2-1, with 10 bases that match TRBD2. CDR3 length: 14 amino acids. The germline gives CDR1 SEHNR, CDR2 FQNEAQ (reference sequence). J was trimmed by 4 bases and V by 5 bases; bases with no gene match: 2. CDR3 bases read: TGTGCCAGCAGCGGGACTAGCGTGTACAATGAG. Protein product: CASSGTSVYNE. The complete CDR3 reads CASSGTSVYNEQFF.

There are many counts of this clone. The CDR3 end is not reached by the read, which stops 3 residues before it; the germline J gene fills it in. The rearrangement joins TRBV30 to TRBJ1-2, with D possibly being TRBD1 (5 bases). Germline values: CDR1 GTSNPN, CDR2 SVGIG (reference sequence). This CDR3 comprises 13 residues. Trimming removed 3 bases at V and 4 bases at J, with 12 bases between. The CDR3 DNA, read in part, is TGTGCCTGGAGCGCAGGGCTTGGCTATGGC. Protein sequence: CAWSAGLGYG. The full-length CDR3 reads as CAWSAGLGYGYTF.

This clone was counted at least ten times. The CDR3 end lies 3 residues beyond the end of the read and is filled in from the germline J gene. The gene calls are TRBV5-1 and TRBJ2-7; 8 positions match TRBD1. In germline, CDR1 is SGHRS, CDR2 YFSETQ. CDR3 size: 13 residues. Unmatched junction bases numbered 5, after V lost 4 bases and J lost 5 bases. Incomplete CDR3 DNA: TGCGCCAGCAGCCTAGGACAGGGTAACGAG. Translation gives CASSLGQGNE. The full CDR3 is CASSLGQGNEQYF.

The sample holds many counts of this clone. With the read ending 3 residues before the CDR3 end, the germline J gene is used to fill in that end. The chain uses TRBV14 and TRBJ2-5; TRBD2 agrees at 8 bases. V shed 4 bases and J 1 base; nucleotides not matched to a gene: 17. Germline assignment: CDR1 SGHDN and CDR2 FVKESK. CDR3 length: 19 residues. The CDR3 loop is CASSPGGEERRYFQETQYF. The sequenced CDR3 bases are TGTGCCAGCAGCCCCGGGGGGGAGGAGCGGAGATACTTCCAAGAGACC.

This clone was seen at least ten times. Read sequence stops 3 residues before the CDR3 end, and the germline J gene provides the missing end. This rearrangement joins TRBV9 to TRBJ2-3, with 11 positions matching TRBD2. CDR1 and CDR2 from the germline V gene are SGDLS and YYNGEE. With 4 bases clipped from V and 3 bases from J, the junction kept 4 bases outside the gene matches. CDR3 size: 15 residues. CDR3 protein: CASSTSGSFTDTQYF. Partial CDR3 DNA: TGTGCCAGCAGCACTAGCGGGAGTTTTACAGATACG.

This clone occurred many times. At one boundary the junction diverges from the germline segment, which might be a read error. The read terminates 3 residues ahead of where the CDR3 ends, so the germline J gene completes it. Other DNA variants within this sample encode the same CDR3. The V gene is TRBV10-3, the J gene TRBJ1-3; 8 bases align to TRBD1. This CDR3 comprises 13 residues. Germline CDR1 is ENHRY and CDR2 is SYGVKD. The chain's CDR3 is CASAGGIGNTIYF. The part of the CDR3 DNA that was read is TGTGCCAGCGCAGGGGGCATTGGAAACACT.

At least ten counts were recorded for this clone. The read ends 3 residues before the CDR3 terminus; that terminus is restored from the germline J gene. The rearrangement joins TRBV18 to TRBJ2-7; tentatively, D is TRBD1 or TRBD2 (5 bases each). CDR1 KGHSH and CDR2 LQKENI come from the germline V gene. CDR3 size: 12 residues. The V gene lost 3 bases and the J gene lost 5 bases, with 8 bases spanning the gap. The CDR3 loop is CASSPQGDEQYF. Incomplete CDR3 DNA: TGTGCCAGCTCACCCCAGGGAGACGAG.

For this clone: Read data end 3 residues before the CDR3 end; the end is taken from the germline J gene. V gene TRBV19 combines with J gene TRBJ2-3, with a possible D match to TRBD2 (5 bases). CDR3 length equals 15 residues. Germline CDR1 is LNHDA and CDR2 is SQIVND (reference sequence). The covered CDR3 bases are TGTGCCAGTAGTACCTGGACGTCTAGCAATCAGCCG. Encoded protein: CASSTWTSSNQP. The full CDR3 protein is CASSTWTSSNQPQYF.

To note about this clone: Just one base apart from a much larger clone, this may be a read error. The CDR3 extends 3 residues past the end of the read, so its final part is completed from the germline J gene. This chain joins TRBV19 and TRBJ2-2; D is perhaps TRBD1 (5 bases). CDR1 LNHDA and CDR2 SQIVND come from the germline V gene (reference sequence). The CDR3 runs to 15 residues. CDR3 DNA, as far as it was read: TGTGCCAGTACCGACAGTGCCTCTGGGGCCAACGTG. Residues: CASTDSASGANV. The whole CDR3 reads CASTDSASGANVLFF.

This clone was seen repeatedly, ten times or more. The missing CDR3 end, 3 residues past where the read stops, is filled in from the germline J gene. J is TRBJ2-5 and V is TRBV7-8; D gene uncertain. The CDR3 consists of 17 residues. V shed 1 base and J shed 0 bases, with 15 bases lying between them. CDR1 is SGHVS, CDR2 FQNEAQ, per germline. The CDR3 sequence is CASSLVGSFRYQETQYF. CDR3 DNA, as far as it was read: TGTGCCAGCAGCTTAGTAGGTAGCTTCAGATACCAAGAGACC.

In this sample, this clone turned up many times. CDR3 amino acids: CASSFSGLPYEQYF. CDR3 DNA (partial): TGTGCCAGCAGCTTCTCGGGACTACCCTACGAG. The chain couples TRBV7-9 to TRBJ2-7; 7 nucleotides line up with TRBD2. Sequencing ends 3 residues short of the CDR3 end; the germline J gene provides the rest. Germline CDR1 reads SEHNR; CDR2 reads FQNEAQ (reference sequence). The length of the CDR3 is 14 residues. V lost 3 bases, J lost 2 bases, and 4 bases stayed unmatched.

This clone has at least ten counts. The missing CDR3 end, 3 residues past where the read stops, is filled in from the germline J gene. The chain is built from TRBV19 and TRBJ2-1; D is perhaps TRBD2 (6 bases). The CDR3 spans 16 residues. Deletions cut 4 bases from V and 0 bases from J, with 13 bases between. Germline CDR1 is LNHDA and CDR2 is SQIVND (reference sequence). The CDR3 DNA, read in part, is TGTGCCAGTAGTACTGGGACTGCAAGCTCCTACAATGAG. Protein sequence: CASSTGTASSYNE. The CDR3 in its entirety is CASSTGTASSYNEQFF.

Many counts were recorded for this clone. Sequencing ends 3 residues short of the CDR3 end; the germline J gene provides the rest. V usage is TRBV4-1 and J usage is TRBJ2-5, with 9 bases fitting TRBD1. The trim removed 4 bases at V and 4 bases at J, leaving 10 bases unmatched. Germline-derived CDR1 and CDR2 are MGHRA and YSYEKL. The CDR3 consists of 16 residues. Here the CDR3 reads CASSPVQGALVETQYF. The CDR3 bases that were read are TGCGCCAGCAGCCCAGTACAGGGGGCGCTTGTAGAGACC.

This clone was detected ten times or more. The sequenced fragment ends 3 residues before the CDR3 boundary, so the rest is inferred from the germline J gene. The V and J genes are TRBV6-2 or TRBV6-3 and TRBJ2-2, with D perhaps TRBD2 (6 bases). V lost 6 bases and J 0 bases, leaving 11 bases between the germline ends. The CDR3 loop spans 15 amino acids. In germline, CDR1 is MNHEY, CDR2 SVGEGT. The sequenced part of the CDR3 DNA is TGTGCCAGCAGGCGTAGCGGTCCGAACACCGGGGAG. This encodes CASRRSGPNTGE. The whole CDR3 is CASRRSGPNTGELFF.

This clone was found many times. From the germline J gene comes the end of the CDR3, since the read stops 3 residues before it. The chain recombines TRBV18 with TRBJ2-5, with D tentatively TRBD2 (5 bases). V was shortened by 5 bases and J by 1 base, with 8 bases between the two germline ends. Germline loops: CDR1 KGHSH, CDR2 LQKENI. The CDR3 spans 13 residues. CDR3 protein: CASSRGPQETQYF. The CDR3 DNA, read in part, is TGTGCCAGCTCAAGAGGGCCCCAAGAGACC. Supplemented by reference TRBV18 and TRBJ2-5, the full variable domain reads NAGVMQNPRHLVRRRGQEARLRCSPMKGHSHVYWYRQLPEEGLKFMVYLQKENIIDESGMPKERFSAEFPKEGPSILRIQQVVRGDSAAYFCASSRGPQETQYFGPGTRLLVL.

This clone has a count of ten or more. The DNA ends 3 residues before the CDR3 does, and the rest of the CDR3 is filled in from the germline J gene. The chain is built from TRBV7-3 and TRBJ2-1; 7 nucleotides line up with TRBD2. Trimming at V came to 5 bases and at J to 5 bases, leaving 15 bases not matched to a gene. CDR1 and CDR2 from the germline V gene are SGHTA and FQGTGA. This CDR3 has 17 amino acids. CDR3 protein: CASSRAGVSMGHNEQFF. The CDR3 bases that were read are TGTGCCAGCAGCCGGGCGGGGGTTAGCATGGGCCACAATGAG.

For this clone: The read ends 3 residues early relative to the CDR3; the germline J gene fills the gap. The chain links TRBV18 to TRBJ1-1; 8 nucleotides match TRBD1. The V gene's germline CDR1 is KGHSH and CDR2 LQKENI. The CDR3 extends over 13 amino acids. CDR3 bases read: TGTGCCAGCTCAGTAGGACAGGGAGTAGGA. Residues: CASSVGQGVG. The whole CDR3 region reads CASSVGQGVGAFF.

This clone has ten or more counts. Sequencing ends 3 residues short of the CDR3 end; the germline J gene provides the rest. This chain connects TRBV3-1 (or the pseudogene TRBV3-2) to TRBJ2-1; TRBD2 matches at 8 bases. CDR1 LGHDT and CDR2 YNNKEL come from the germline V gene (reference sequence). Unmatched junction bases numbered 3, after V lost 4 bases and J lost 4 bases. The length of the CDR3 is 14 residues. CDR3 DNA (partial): TGTGCCAGCAGCCCGGGACTAGAATACAATGAG. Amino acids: CASSPGLEYNE. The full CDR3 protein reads CASSPGLEYNEQFF.